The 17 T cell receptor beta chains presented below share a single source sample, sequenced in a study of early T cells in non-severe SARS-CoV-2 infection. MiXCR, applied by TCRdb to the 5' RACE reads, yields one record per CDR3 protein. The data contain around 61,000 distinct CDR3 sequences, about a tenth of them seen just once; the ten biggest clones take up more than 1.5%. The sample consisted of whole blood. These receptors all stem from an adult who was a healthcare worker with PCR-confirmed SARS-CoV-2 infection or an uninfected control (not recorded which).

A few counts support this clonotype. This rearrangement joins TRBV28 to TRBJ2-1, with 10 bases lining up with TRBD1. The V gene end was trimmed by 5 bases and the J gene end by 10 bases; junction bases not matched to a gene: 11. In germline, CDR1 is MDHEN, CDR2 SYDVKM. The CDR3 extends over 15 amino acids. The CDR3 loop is CASSQSGQGPAEQFF. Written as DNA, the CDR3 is TGTGCCAGCAGTCAATCGGGACAGGGGCCGGCGGAGCAGTTCTTC.

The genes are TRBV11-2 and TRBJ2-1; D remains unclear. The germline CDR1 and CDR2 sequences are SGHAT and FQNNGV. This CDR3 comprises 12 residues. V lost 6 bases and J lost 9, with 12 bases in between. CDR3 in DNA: TGTGCCAGCAGTCTCGAGTCGAGTGAGCAGTTCTTC. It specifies CASSLESSEQFF.

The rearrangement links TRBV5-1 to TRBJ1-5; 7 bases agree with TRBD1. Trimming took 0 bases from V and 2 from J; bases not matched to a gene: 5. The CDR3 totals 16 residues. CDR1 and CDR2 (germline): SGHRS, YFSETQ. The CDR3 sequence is CASSLGDRVGNQPQHF. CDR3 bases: TGCGCCAGCAGCTTGGGAGACAGGGTTGGCAATCAGCCCCAGCATTTT. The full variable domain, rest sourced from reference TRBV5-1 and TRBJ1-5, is KAGVTQTPRYLIKTRGQQVTLSCSPISGHRSVSWYQQTPGQGLQFLFEYFSETQRNKGNFPGRFSGRQFSNSRSEMNVSTLELGDSALYLCASSLGDRVGNQPQHFGDGTRLSIL.

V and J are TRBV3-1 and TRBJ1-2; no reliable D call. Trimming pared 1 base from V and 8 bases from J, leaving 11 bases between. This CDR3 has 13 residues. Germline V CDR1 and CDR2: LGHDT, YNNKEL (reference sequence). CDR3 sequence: CASSQVQEYGYTF. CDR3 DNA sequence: TGTGCCAGCAGCCAAGTCCAGGAATACGGCTACACCTTC.

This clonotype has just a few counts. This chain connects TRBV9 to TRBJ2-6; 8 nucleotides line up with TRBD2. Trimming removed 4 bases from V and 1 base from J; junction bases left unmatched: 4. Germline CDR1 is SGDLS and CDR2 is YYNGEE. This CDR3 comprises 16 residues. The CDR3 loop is CASSPRLASGANVLTF. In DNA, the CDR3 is TGTGCCAGCAGCCCTCGACTAGCGTCTGGGGCCAACGTCCTGACTTTC.

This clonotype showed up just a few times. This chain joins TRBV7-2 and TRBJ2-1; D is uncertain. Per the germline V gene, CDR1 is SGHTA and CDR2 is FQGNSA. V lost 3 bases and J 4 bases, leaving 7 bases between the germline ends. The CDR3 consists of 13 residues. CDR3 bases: TGTGCCAGCAGCTTTATCCTATACAATGAGCAGTTCTTC. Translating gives CASSFILYNEQFF.

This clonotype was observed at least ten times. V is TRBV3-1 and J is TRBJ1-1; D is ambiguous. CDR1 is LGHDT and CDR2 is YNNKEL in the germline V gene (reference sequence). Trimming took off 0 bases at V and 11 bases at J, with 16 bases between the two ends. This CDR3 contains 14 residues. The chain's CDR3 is CASSQESAGMRAFF. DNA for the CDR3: TGTGCCAGCAGCCAAGAATCAGCAGGAATGAGGGCTTTCTTT.

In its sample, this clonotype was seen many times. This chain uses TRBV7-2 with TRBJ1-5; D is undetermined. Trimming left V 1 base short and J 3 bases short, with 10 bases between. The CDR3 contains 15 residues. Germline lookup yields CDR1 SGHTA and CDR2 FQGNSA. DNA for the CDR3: TGTGCCAGCAGCTTAGGGGCTGGGGACAATCAGCCCCAGCATTTT. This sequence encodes CASSLGAGDNQPQHF.

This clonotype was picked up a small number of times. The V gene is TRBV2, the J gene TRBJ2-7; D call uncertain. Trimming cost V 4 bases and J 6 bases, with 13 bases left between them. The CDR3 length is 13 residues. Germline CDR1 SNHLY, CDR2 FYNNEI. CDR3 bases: TGTGCCAGCAGTGGGCAGGCTACCTCCGAGCAGTACTTC. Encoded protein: CASSGQATSEQYF.

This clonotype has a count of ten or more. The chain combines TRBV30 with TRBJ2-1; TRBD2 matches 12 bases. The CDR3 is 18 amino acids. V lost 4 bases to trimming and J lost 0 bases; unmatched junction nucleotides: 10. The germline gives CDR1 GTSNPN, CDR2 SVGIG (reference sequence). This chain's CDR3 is CAWKSGTSGPSSYNEQFF. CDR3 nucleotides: TGTGCCTGGAAGTCCGGGACTAGCGGGCCGAGCTCCTACAATGAGCAGTTCTTC. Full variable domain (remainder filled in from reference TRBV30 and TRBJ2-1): SQTIHQWPATLVQPVGSPLSLECTVEGTSNPNLYWYRQAAGRGLQLLFYSVGIGQISSEVPQNLSASRPQDRQFILSSKKLLLSDSGFYLCAWKSGTSGPSSYNEQFFGPGTRLTVL.

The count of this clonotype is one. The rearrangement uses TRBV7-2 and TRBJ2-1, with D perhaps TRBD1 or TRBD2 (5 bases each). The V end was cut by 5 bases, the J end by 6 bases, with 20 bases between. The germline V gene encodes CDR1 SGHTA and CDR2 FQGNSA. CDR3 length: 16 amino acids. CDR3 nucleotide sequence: TGTGCCAGCAGCCCGCTCGTTTCGGGGCACCCCAATGAGCAGTTCTTC. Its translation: CASSPLVSGHPNEQFF. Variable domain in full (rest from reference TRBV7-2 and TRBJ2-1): GAGVSQSPSNKVTEKGKDVELRCDPISGHTALYWYRQSLGQGLEFLIYFQGNSAPDKSGLPSDRFSAERTGGSVSTLTIQRTQQEDSAVYLCASSPLVSGHPNEQFFGPGTRLTVL.

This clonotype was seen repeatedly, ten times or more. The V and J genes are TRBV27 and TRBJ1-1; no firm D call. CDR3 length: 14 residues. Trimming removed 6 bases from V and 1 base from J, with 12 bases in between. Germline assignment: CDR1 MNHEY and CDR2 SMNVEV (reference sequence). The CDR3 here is CASSPGWRNTEAFF. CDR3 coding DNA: TGTGCCAGCAGCCCTGGGTGGAGGAACACTGAAGCTTTCTTT.

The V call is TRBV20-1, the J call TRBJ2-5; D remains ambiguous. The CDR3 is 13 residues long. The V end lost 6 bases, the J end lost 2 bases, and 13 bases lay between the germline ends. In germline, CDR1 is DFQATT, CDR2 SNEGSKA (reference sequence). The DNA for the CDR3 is TGCAGTGCGGAGTCGACTGCACAAGAGACCCAGTACTTC. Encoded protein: CSAESTAQETQYF.

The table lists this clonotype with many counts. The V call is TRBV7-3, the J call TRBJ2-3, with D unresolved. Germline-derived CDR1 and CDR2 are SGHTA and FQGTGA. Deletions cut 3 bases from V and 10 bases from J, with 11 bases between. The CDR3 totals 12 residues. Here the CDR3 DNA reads TGTGCCAGCAGCTTGGGCCCCACTGCGCAGTATTTT. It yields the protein CASSLGPTAQYF.

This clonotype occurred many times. CDR3 in DNA: TGTGCCAGCAGCGGATGGGGTAGCTCCTACAATGAGCAGTTCTTC. Translating it yields CASSGWGSSYNEQFF. J is TRBJ2-1 and V is TRBV7-8, with no clear D. The germline V and J ends were trimmed by 5 bases and 0 bases, with 11 bases remaining between them. CDR1 SGHVS and CDR2 FQNEAQ come from the germline V gene. The CDR3 is 15 amino acids.

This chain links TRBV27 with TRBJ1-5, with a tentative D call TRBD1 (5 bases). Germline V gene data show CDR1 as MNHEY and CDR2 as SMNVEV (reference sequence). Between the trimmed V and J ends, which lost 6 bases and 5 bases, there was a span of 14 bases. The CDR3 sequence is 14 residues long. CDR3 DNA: TGTGCCAGCAGACCAGGGTCGGGACATCAGCCCCAGCATTTT. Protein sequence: CASRPGSGHQPQHF.

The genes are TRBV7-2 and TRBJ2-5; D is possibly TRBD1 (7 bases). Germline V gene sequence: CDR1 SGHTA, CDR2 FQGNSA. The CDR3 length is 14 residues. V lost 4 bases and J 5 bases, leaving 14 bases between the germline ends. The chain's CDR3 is CASSWGDSRETQYF. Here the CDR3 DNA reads TGTGCCAGCAGCTGGGGGGACAGCCGGGAGACCCAGTACTTC.